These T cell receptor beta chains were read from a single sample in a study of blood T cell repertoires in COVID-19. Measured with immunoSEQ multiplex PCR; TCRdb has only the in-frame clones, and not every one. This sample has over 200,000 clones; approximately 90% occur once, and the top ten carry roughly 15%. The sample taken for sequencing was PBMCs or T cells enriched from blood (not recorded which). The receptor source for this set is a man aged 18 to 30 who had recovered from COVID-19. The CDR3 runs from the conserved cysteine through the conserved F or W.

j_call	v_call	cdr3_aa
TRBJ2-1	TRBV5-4	CASSQSLLSYNEQFF
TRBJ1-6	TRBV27	CASARGAGSPLHF
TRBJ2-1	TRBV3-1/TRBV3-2	CASSKMGQGYNEQFF
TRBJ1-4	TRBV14	CASSQVRGTGDDEKLFF
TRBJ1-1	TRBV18	CASSPPSGNTEAFF
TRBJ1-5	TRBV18	CASSPGRSNQPQHF
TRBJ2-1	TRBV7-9	CASSSESGGDEQFF
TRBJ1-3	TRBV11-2	CASSYRQGGGNTIYF
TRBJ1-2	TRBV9	CASSETTGGYGYTF
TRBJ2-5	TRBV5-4	CASSPGPGSQETQYF
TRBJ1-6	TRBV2	CASSAWTTTPLHF
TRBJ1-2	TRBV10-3	CAISESDSSYGYTF
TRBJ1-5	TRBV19	CASRTTHSNQPQHF
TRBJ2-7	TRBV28	CASSLGQSYEQYF
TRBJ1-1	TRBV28	CASRGTVNTEAFF
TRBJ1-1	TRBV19	CASSIGGGGTEAFF
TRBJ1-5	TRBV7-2	CASSLERGPPLNQPQHF